This TCR beta chain was captured in a study of CD4+ T cells in melanoma. Clones were sequenced by immunoSEQ multiplex PCR, and TCRdb holds only the in-frame ones, with some missing. The sample records 13,000 or so clones, 68% being singletons. Per germline, CDR1 SNHLY and CDR2 FYNNEI. There are 14 residues in the CDR3. The junction had 8 bases not matched to a gene; V was cut back by 8 bases and J by 4 bases. Study-wide results and limits: A reported correlation linked neoantigen-specific CD4+ T cells to CD8+, macrophage and B cell function. Diverse differentiation states were reported for melanoma neoantigen-specific CD4+ T cells.

This clone was picked up one time. The antigen remains unidentified. Sequenced material: cells from a culture (not recorded whether cultured in vitro). V gene TRBV2 combines with J gene TRBJ2-7; TRBD1 agrees at 10 bases. The clonotype comes from a human donor with melanoma. The CDR3 protein is CASVRDRGLYEQYF. The CDR3 DNA sequence: TGTGCCAGCGTCCGGGACAGGGGCTTATACGAGCAGTACTTC.